Detailed here is one T cell receptor (beta chain). Its cognate antigen is unknown. These data are taken from a study of T-cell reconstitution after alpha-beta-depleted transplantation in children. Findings of the study overall: Surviving recipient T cells and thymic progenitors produced the high day-60 TCRbeta diversity seen in some patients.

For TCRbeta, the library was prepared with unique molecular identifiers. TCRdb analysed the PCR reads with MiXCR anew, one entry per CDR3 protein. The table has over 200,000 distinct CDR3 sequences, under 8.5% seen once. Germline values: CDR1 DFQATT, CDR2 SNEGSKA (reference sequence). V lost 1 base to trimming and J lost 0 bases, with 13 bases between them. This CDR3 comprises 15 residues. This sample comprised PBMCs, mostly from graft donor cells, obtained 360 days after TCRalphabeta/CD19-depleted stem cell transplant. This TCR derives from a male patient aged 2-10 years who had a stem cell transplant for acute myeloid leukemia, so the T cells may come from the graft donor. The chain recombines TRBV20-1 with TRBJ2-7, with no clear D. The CDR3 spells CSARGLGPDSYEQYF. CDR3 sequence (DNA): TGCAGTGCTAGAGGGCTAGGTCCTGACTCCTACGAGCAGTACTTC.